Sequencing of this T cell receptor beta chain was carried out in a study of human T cells and chemical hapten exposure. The study's findings and limits: Expanded TCRs created a significantly greater count of big CDR3 similarity clusters than controls did.

On this clonotype itself: Its specificity is unknown.

Sample time point: patch test 2, 6 weeks after DPC sensitization. As for treatment: therapeutic diphenylcyclopropenone sensitization with weekly scalp DPC. Individual cDNA molecules received unique molecular identifiers in the library. TCRdb itself ran the RACE reads through MiXCR, one entry per CDR3 protein. The profile shows 84,000 or so distinct CDR3 sequences, about 10% of them singletons. Sequenced here: whole blood, sampled in connection with sensitization to the hapten diphenylcyclopropenone (DPC). This receptor was taken from a woman in her twenties or thirties with alopecia areata. Some clones in this sample may be carry-over from other donors' samples.

In DNA form, the CDR3 reads TGTGCCAGCAGCTGGGGGAAACCCAAAAACATTCAGTACTTC. Protein product: CASSWGKPKNIQYF. The chain uses TRBV7-9 and TRBJ2-4; D is possibly TRBD1 or TRBD2 (5 bases each). This CDR3 spans 14 amino acids. V lost 4 bases to trimming and J lost 2 bases, with 9 bases between them. From germline, CDR1 is SEHNR and CDR2 FQNEAQ (reference sequence).